The T cell receptor (beta chain) described here comes from a study of cytomegalovirus exposure and HLA in healthy donors. This clone has only one observation. The primer mix had 60 Vbeta and 13 Jbeta primers. TCRdb keeps only in-frame clones here, not all; method: immunoSEQ multiplex PCR. The sample yields 160,000 or so clones, around nine tenths seen once. The source is a woman aged 25 to 39 in good health and CMV-seronegative. The sequenced sample consisted of PBMCs.

This CDR3 reads CASSQEGTGEETQYF. DNA of the CDR3: TGCGCCAGCAGCCAAGAGGGGACAGGGGAAGAGACCCAGTACTTC. The V call is TRBV4-1, the J call TRBJ2-5; 10 positions match TRBD1. CDR1 MGHRA and CDR2 YSYEKL come from the germline V gene. Trimming took 0 bases from V and 3 from J; bases not matched to a gene: 1. The length of the CDR3 is 15 residues.